The clone carrying this T cell receptor beta chain was detected many times. The antigen is not known. Sequenced by immunoSEQ multiplex PCR; TCRdb stores in-frame clones only, minus some. The sample has 15,000 to 20,000 clones, none seen only once; the top ten hold around 0.56%. Cyclophosphamide on days +3 and +4 followed busulfan-fludarabine conditioning and a marrow graft. This sample was included in a study of T cells after posttransplantation cyclophosphamide. Study results and caveats: Recipient CMV seropositivity and CMV reactivation strongly tracked TRB clonality.

Trimming took 0 bases from V and 0 from J, leaving 6 bases between them. The CDR3 totals 15 residues. The germline CDR1 and CDR2 sequences are SGHNT and YYREEE (reference sequence). This TCR came from a female patient under 45 who received an allogeneic stem cell transplant from a related donor, was CMV-positive, and had no GVHD. Some of these T cells may belong to the graft donor. This chain connects TRBV5-4 to TRBJ1-4, with D hard to call. The source material was PBMCs, sampled after allogeneic stem cell transplant with posttransplant cyclophosphamide. The CDR3 nucleotides are TGTGCCAGCAGCTTGGACCACTCAACTAATGAAAAACTGTTTTTT. Translating it yields CASSLDHSTNEKLFF.